This T cell receptor (beta chain) is drawn from a study of graft-versus-host responses after intestinal transplantation. Background on the study: Anti-thymocyte globulin induction was given to all recipients, followed by tacrolimus and steroids for 3 to 4 years.

Some clones are missing from TCRdb's copy, which holds only in-frame ones; the method was immunoSEQ multiplex PCR. The sample holds over 90,000 clones, approximately 93% seen once. Turning to this clone: Its antigen is undetermined.

CDR3 length: 12 amino acids. Per germline, CDR1 MNHNS and CDR2 SASEGT. V gave up 6 bases and J gave up 9 bases; unmatched junction bases: 5. This TCR was recovered from a human donor who received an intestinal transplant. The source material was unstimulated CD8+ T cells sorted from spleen or lymph node cells, sampled before intestinal transplant. The V and J genes are TRBV6-1 and TRBJ2-1, with 7 bases matching TRBD1. For the CDR3, the DNA is TGTGCCAGCAGAGCGACAGGGCGTGAGCAGTTCTTC. It yields the protein CASRATGREQFF.